This T cell receptor beta chain emerged from a study of CD8 T cells in Susac syndrome. Random hexamers were used to reverse transcribe 0.5 to 1 ug of RNA. TCRdb re-derived calls from the immunoSEQ multiplex PCR reads in MiXCR, one entry per CDR3 protein. The sample lists under 55,000 distinct CDR3 sequences, 93% seen once, with about 0.51% in the top ten. The V and J ends lost 2 bases and 4 bases respectively, with 15 bases between them. This CDR3 has 16 residues. Germline lookup yields CDR1 LGHDT and CDR2 YNNKEL (reference sequence). Sequencing used CD8+ T cells from PBMCs. This chain connects TRBV3-1 to TRBJ2-1; D ambiguous. The sequence came from a human donor with multiple sclerosis. The CDR3 loop is CASSQKTLYSYNEQFF. The CDR3 DNA is TGTGCCAGCAGCCAAAAGACATTGTACTCTTACAATGAGCAGTTCTTC.